This T cell receptor beta chain came from a study of control samples from healthy donors and cancer patients. Between the trimmed V and J ends, which lost 3 bases and 9 bases, there was a span of 9 bases. The CDR3 loop spans 13 amino acids. Germline assignment: CDR1 LGHNA and CDR2 YNFKEQ. The method was immunoSEQ multiplex PCR; TCRdb's version includes in-frame clones alone and lacks a portion of them. Of 20,000 to 25,000 clones detected, approximately 90% appear once; the ten largest clones hold about 9%. The sequenced sample was PBMCs. The TCR originated in a woman aged 60-75 years with head and neck cancer. V usage is TRBV4-2 and J usage is TRBJ1-6; D gene unclear. CDR3 sequence: CASSQELVSPLHF. The CDR3 DNA sequence: TGTGCCAGCAGCCAGGAATTGGTTTCACCCCTCCACTTT.